This T cell receptor (beta chain) was captured by sequencing in a study of T cells in Graves' hyperthyroidism and ophthalmopathy. There were TCR beta CDR3 regions amplified from RNA transcripts. First-round RT-PCR with HTBI primers amplified the TCR CDR3 region. One entry per CDR3 protein results from TCRdb running MiXCR on the multiplex PCR reads. Here the sample spans 45,000 to 55,000 distinct CDR3 sequences, approximately 58% being singletons. Study conclusions and caveats: Appearing also in blood were most of the thyroid clonotypes expanded above 0.001.

This clonotype was picked up many times. Its antigen is not known. This receptor was identified in a man younger than 35 with Graves' hyperthyroidism. The sequenced sample consisted of peripheral blood or thyroid tissue (not recorded which).

The CDR3 nucleotides are TGTGCCAGCAGCCCCGGGACCGGCATCCCCTACGAGCAGTACTTC. Its translation is CASSPGTGIPYEQYF. The gene calls are TRBV28 and TRBJ2-7; possibly TRBD1 or TRBD2 for D (5 bases each). V lost 6 bases and J 2 bases, leaving 17 bases between the germline ends. This CDR3 has 15 amino acids. Germline V CDR1 and CDR2: MDHEN, SYDVKM.